This passage covers 19 T cell receptor beta chains from one sample sequenced in a study of cytomegalovirus exposure and HLA in healthy donors. Primers included in the PCR were 60 Vbeta and 13 Jbeta primers. The data were produced by immunoSEQ multiplex PCR, yet TCRdb's version contains in-frame clones alone and is incomplete. The data show about 120,000 clones, with 63% seen just once and roughly 10% held by the top ten. The sample was PBMCs. All receptors come from a man in his forties or fifties in good health and CMV-seropositive.

The chain employs TRBV28 and TRBJ1-2; TRBD1 might be the D (5 bases). V lost 5 bases to trimming and J lost 8 bases, with 21 bases between them. Germline CDR1 reads MDHEN; CDR2 reads SYDVKM. The CDR3 is 15 residues long. The CDR3 spells CASSRMMDQGRGYTF. CDR3 nucleotide sequence: TGTGCCAGCAGTAGAATGATGGACCAGGGCCGGGGCTACACCTTC.

The chain joins TRBV6-5 to TRBJ1-6; D not certain. The CDR3 contains 13 residues. The V end was cut by 6 bases, the J end by 10 bases, with 13 bases between. Germline V lookup: CDR1 MNHEY, CDR2 SVGAGI. The CDR3 DNA reads as TGTGCCAGCAGCCCCGATGGGCGCTCACCCCTCCACTTT. Its translation: CASSPDGRSPLHF.

This clone has just a few counts. Other nucleotide sequences in the sample specify the same CDR3. The V and J genes are TRBV19 and TRBJ1-1; tentative D call: TRBD1 (5 bases). V gave up 6 bases and J gave up 1 base, with 12 bases separating them. The germline gives CDR1 LNHDA, CDR2 SQIVND (reference sequence). The CDR3 contains 14 residues. The CDR3 is CASSPGGTNTEAFF. As DNA, the CDR3 is TGTGCCAGTAGCCCGGGCGGGACGAACACTGAAGCTTTCTTT. The full variable domain, its missing parts supplied by reference TRBV19 and TRBJ1-1, is DGGITQSPKYLFRKEGQNVTLSCEQNLNHDAMYWYRQDPGQGLRLIYYSQIVNDFQKGDIAEGYSVSREKKESFPLTVTSAQKNPTAFYLCASSPGGTNTEAFFGQGTRLTVV.

In this sample, this clone turned up a few times. The chain employs TRBV10-1 and TRBJ2-1, with D possibly being TRBD1 (5 bases). There are 14 residues in the CDR3. Germline assignment: CDR1 WNHNN and CDR2 SYGVQD (reference sequence). Trimming left V 3 bases short and J 7 bases short, with 13 bases between. The DNA for the CDR3 is TGCGCCAGCAGTGATATTCAGGGATGGAATGAGCAGTTCTTC. Translated, it gives CASSDIQGWNEQFF.

This sequence joins TRBV18 and TRBJ1-2; 8 bases line up with TRBD1. The trim removed 2 bases at V and 4 bases at J, leaving 6 bases unmatched. This CDR3 region has 15 residues. The V gene's germline CDR1 is KGHSH and CDR2 LQKENI. CDR3 DNA sequence: TGTGCCAGCTCACCAGGACAGGGAGTTGGCTATGGCTACACCTTC. Encoded protein: CASSPGQGVGYGYTF.

This clone was seen more than once but under ten times. The chain combines TRBV29-1 with TRBJ1-5, with 7 bases lining up with TRBD1. CDR3 length: 13 amino acids. The germline CDR1 and CDR2 sequences are SQVTM and ANQGSEA. V lost 5 bases and J lost 5; bases outside the gene matches: 6. CDR3 residues: CSVSTGSDQPQHF. The CDR3 region has the DNA TGCAGCGTTTCGACAGGGAGCGATCAGCCCCAGCATTTT.

CDR3 nucleotide sequence: TGTGCCAGCAGTCCGGGACAGGGATACACTGAAGCTTTCTTT. Protein product: CASSPGQGYTEAFF. The chain joins TRBV28 to TRBJ1-1; TRBD1 aligns across 9 bases. Trimming removed 5 bases from V and 3 bases from J; junction bases left unmatched: 4. Germline loops: CDR1 MDHEN, CDR2 SYDVKM. The CDR3 extends over 14 amino acids. The variable domain in full, completed from reference TRBV28 and TRBJ1-1, reads DVKVTQSSRYLVKRTGEKVFLECVQDMDHENMFWYRQDPGLGLRLIYFSYDVKMKEKGDIPEGYSVSREKKERFSLILESASTNQTSMYLCASSPGQGYTEAFFGQGTRLTVV.

This clone was recorded a few times. The chain recombines TRBV5-1 with TRBJ2-5; TRBD1 agrees at 7 bases. CDR1 is SGHRS, CDR2 YFSETQ, per germline. The CDR3 spans 14 residues. V lost 4 bases to trimming and J lost 2 bases; unmatched junction nucleotides: 5. The CDR3 nucleotides read TGCGCCAGCAGCGCCGGGACAGTTCAAGAGACCCAGTACTTC. Encoded protein: CASSAGTVQETQYF.

The sample holds a few counts of this clone. The rearrangement links TRBV5-4 to TRBJ2-3, with 13 bases fitting TRBD2. In germline, CDR1 is SGHNT, CDR2 YYREEE (reference sequence). Germline trimming cut 4 bases from V and 6 bases from J; bases unmatched to any gene: 8. This CDR3 comprises 16 residues. The CDR3 DNA follows: TGTGCCAGCAGCCTATGGACTAGCGGGAGTCTGGATACGCAGTATTTT. This codes for CASSLWTSGSLDTQYF.

The chain uses TRBV11-3 and TRBJ2-6; D is unresolved. The CDR3 runs 14 residues. Trimming pared 5 bases from V and 0 bases from J, leaving 5 bases between. From germline, CDR1 is SGHNT and CDR2 YENEEA. CDR3 amino acids: CASSPYSGANVLTF. DNA for the CDR3: TGTGCCAGCAGCCCTTACTCTGGGGCCAACGTCCTGACTTTC.

This chain uses TRBV6-1 with TRBJ1-2; D may be TRBD1 (5 bases). Between the trimmed V and J ends, which lost 2 bases and 7 bases, there was a span of 8 bases. Germline assignment: CDR1 MNHNS and CDR2 SASEGT. There are 12 residues in the CDR3. The CDR3 DNA reads as TGTGCCAGCAGTGAATGGGGGGGTGGCTACACCTTC. Its translation is CASSEWGGGYTF.

The chain joins TRBV7-9 to TRBJ1-1; no reliable D call. The CDR3 spans 15 residues. Trimming took 5 bases from V and 4 from J, leaving 17 bases between them. Germline values: CDR1 SEHNR, CDR2 FQNEAQ (reference sequence). CDR3 sequence reads: CASSPPPRYSTEAFF. In DNA form, the CDR3 reads TGTGCCAGCAGCCCGCCCCCGAGGTATAGCACTGAAGCTTTCTTT.

In its sample, this clone was seen a few times. V is TRBV5-7 and J is TRBJ1-6; 7 bases match TRBD1. TRBV5-7 is an open reading frame whose function is uncertain. V shed 5 bases, J shed 10 bases, and the junction held 15 bases outside the gene matches. The CDR3 has 16 residues. CDR3 coding DNA: TGTGCCAGCAGGTTCCGGTTACAGGGGATGAAATCACCCCTCCACTTT. This gives the protein CASRFRLQGMKSPLHF.

The V and J genes are TRBV2 and TRBJ1-4; tentative D call: TRBD1 (6 bases). The CDR3 extends over 17 amino acids. Trimming pared 9 bases from V and 3 bases from J, leaving 23 bases between. Germline V gives CDR1 SNHLY, CDR2 FYNNEI. CDR3 amino acids: CARGTSLLDRPNEKLFF. The CDR3 DNA reads TGTGCCAGGGGAACCTCCCTTCTTGACAGGCCTAATGAAAAACTGTTTTTT.

The chain employs TRBV4-3 and TRBJ2-2, with 10 bases identical to TRBD1. The CDR3 runs 15 residues. J lost 4 bases, V lost 1 base, and 0 bases had no gene match. Germline V gene data show CDR1 as LGHNA and CDR2 as YSLEER. CDR3 protein: CASSQGTGGTGELFF. CDR3 DNA sequence: TGCGCCAGCAGCCAAGGGACAGGGGGCACCGGGGAGCTGTTTTTT.

The table lists this clone with a few counts. This chain uses TRBV2 with TRBJ2-6; the D gene is possibly TRBD1 (6 bases). With 6 bases removed from V and 2 bases from J, the gap between germline ends came to 11 bases. The CDR3 is 15 amino acids. Germline V gene lookup returns CDR1 SNHLY and CDR2 FYNNEI. CDR3 nucleotides: TGTGCCAGCAGCCAACAGGGTGCTGGGGCCAACGTCCTGACTTTC. Translating it yields CASSQQGAGANVLTF.

Concerning this clone itself: The junction shows a germline mismatch at one end, possibly a read error. This sequence joins TRBV25-1 and TRBJ1-2, with no clear D. Germline CDR1 MGHDK, CDR2 SYGVNS. The CDR3 is 14 amino acids. CDR3 nucleotides: TGTGCCGGCAGTGAATTTGAGGAGGTCTATGGCTACACCTTC. This codes for CAGSEFEEVYGYTF.

The rearrangement joins TRBV11-2 to TRBJ1-1; tentative D call: TRBD1 (5 bases). The CDR3 length is 13 residues. CDR1 SGHAT and CDR2 FQNNGV come from the germline V gene. Trimming cost V 5 bases and J 5 bases, with 12 bases left between them. The CDR3 loop reads CASSLRGGTEAFF. CDR3 nucleotide sequence: TGTGCCAGCAGCCTCCGGGGGGGTACTGAAGCTTTCTTT. Full variable domain (outside the CDR3, taken from reference TRBV11-2 and TRBJ1-1): EAGVAQSPRYKIIEKRQSVAFWCNPISGHATLYWYQQILGQGPKLLIQFQNNGVVDDSQLPKDRFSAERLKGVDSTLKIQPAKLEDSAVYLCASSLRGGTEAFFGQGTRLTVV.

This clone has a handful of counts. The J gene is TRBJ2-7, the V gene TRBV6-1, with 8 nucleotides matching TRBD2. Germline CDR1 MNHNS, CDR2 SASEGT. The CDR3 is 12 amino acids. Unmatched junction bases numbered 1, after V lost 6 bases and J lost 3 bases. The CDR3: CASRTSDYEQYF. In DNA form, the CDR3 reads TGTGCCAGCAGGACTAGCGACTACGAGCAGTACTTC.